Following are 32 T cell receptor beta chains from one sample sequenced in a study of blood T cell repertoires in COVID-19. Assay used: immunoSEQ multiplex PCR; TCRdb lists only in-frame clones, some missing. This table holds fewer than 150,000 clones, more than 80% found once. The sequencing input was peripheral blood. The receptors were gathered from a human donor in a cohort sampled during active COVID-19.

The chain is built from TRBV20-1 and TRBJ2-3, with unresolved D. Trimming cost V 4 bases and J 2 bases, with 19 bases left between them. The CDR3 loop spans 16 amino acids. Germline V gene sequence: CDR1 DFQATT, CDR2 SNEGSKA (reference sequence). CDR3 bases: TGCAGTGCTAATGAGGCGGTCCGAGCCTACACAGATACGCAGTATTTT. Its protein is CSANEAVRAYTDTQYF.

V gene TRBV19 combines with J gene TRBJ2-1; maybe TRBD2 (6 bases). This CDR3 region has 15 residues. V was cut by 6 bases and J by 5 bases, with 17 bases left in between. CDR1 and CDR2 (germline): LNHDA, SQIVND (reference sequence). DNA for the CDR3: TGTGCCAGTAGCAAGGAGGGGAAAGGGAACAATGAGCAGTTCTTC. Amino acid sequence: CASSKEGKGNNEQFF.

This rearrangement joins TRBV27 to TRBJ1-6; the D gene is possibly TRBD1 (5 bases). From germline, CDR1 is MNHEY and CDR2 SMNVEV (reference sequence). V was trimmed by 6 bases and J by 0 bases, leaving 6 bases between them. CDR3 length equals 14 residues. DNA for the CDR3: TGTGCCAGCAGGGGGGGCTCCTATAATTCACCCCTCCACTTT. Its translation is CASRGGSYNSPLHF.

This chain joins TRBV6-5 and TRBJ1-3; D is undetermined. The CDR3 extends over 14 amino acids. Germline V CDR1 and CDR2: MNHEY, SVGAGI. V was trimmed by 8 bases and J by 0 bases, leaving 11 bases between them. CDR3 amino acids: CASGRGHSGNTIYF. CDR3 nucleotide sequence: TGTGCCAGCGGCAGAGGTCACTCTGGAAACACCATATATTTT.

About this clone: The conserved phenylalanine or tryptophan normally closing the CDR3 is absent here, so this likely arose from a read error. No DNA is shown, since the ends of the CDR3 on it are uncertain; the CDR3 is the one TCRdb lists. V is TRBV12-3 or TRBV12-4 and J is TRBJ1-3. The CDR3 has 11 residues if both end residues are counted. CDR3: CASSLGLPIYL.

The chain uses TRBV7-9 and TRBJ2-1; 8 bases fit TRBD1. After removal of 3 bases from V and 8 bases from J, the junction contained 12 bases not matched to a gene. Germline loops: CDR1 SEHNR, CDR2 FQNEAQ (reference sequence). This CDR3 spans 16 amino acids. This CDR3 is CASSFAGGLTSDEQFF. The CDR3 nucleotides are TGTGCCAGCAGCTTTGCAGGGGGCCTTACAAGCGATGAGCAGTTCTTC.

The chain joins TRBV5-4 to TRBJ2-6; 9 bases align to TRBD1. The CDR3 is made up of 16 amino acids. CDR1 and CDR2 from the germline V gene are SGHNT and YYREEE (reference sequence). After removal of 4 bases from V and 2 bases from J, the junction contained 4 bases not matched to a gene. The CDR3 loop is CASSRDRVTGANVLTF. The CDR3 coding sequence is TGTGCCAGCAGCCGGGACAGGGTTACTGGGGCCAACGTCCTGACTTTC.

This clone was detected a few times. This CDR3 is also generated by other DNA sequences in the sample. The chain is built from TRBV7-2 and TRBJ2-3; no definite D call. Trimming stripped 1 base from V and 4 bases from J, with 9 bases between. This CDR3 is 14 amino acids long. CDR1 SGHTA and CDR2 FQGNSA come from the germline V gene. The CDR3 is CASSLDRGSDTQYF. CDR3 DNA sequence: TGTGCCAGCAGCTTAGATCGCGGTTCAGATACGCAGTATTTT.

CDR3 sequence (DNA): TGCGCCAGCAGCCCCCGATGGACATCTACGAACACTGAAGCTTTCTTT. Its protein product is CASSPRWTSTNTEAFF. The chain links TRBV4-3 to TRBJ1-1; D perhaps matches TRBD1 (5 bases). The V and J ends lost 4 bases and 1 base respectively, with 16 bases between them. Germline lookup yields CDR1 LGHNA and CDR2 YSLEER. The CDR3 runs 16 residues.

This chain links TRBV11-2 with TRBJ1-5; D is unresolved. Germline CDR1 is SGHAT and CDR2 is FQNNGV. This CDR3 comprises 13 residues. Trimming shortened V by 1 base and J by 4 bases, and 5 bases separated the two germline ends. The CDR3 loop reads CASSLGLNQPQHF. The CDR3 DNA is TGTGCCAGCAGCTTAGGTTTAAATCAGCCCCAGCATTTT. Filled out from reference TRBV11-2 and TRBJ1-5, the complete variable domain reads EAGVAQSPRYKIIEKRQSVAFWCNPISGHATLYWYQQILGQGPKLLIQFQNNGVVDDSQLPKDRFSAERLKGVDSTLKIQPAKLEDSAVYLCASSLGLNQPQHFGDGTRLSIL.

J is TRBJ2-5 and V is TRBV14, with D hard to call. Germline V gives CDR1 SGHDN, CDR2 FVKESK. The CDR3 contains 14 residues. V lost 4 bases and J 2 bases, leaving 11 bases between the germline ends. In nucleotides, the CDR3 is TGTGCCAGCAGCCCCGGTCTTAGACAAGAGACCCAGTACTTC. This translates into CASSPGLRQETQYF.

The CDR3 nucleotides are TGCGCCAGCAGCTCCGGACGAATAACTAGCGGGGGGGCCACTCCCTACACAGATACGCAGTATTTT. Amino acid sequence: CASSSGRITSGGATPYTDTQYF. This chain links TRBV5-1 with TRBJ2-3, with TRBD2 matching over 13 bases. The V and J ends lost 3 bases and 2 bases, in that order; junction bases with no gene match: 21. Germline V gives CDR1 SGHRS, CDR2 YFSETQ. The CDR3 contains 22 residues.

This rearrangement joins TRBV5-1 to TRBJ2-5; 7 bases fit TRBD2. V trimming: 3 bases; J trimming: 5 bases; junction bases outside the gene matches: 13. The CDR3 length is 16 residues. The germline V gene has CDR1 SGHRS and CDR2 YFSETQ. DNA of the CDR3: TGCGCCAGCAGCTCCAGTGGGGGGGAGGCCAGGGAGACCCAGTACTTC. Encoded protein: CASSSSGGEARETQYF.

This clone was seen only a few times. This chain joins TRBV5-8 and TRBJ2-3; TRBD2 is a possible D gene (5 bases). The CDR3 extends over 14 amino acids. V gave up 5 bases and J gave up 6 bases, with 16 bases separating them. Germline CDR1 reads SGHTS; CDR2 reads YDEGEE. As DNA, the CDR3 is TGTGCCAGCAGTTCGGCGGCGGGTGGTGATACGCAGTATTTT. Translating it yields CASSSAAGGDTQYF.

The gene calls are TRBV3-1 (or the pseudogene TRBV3-2) and TRBJ1-3; 8 bases agree with TRBD1. The CDR3 has 17 residues. With 3 bases clipped from V and 3 bases from J, the junction kept 10 bases outside the gene matches. The germline CDR1 and CDR2 sequences are LGHDT and YNNKEL (reference sequence). The CDR3 loop reads CASSQKPQGAGGNTIYF. CDR3 coding DNA: TGTGCCAGCAGCCAGAAACCTCAGGGGGCTGGTGGAAACACCATATATTTT.

The chain recombines TRBV30 with TRBJ1-4; a weak D match, TRBD1 (5 bases). This CDR3 spans 15 amino acids. V lost 0 bases and J lost 8, with 16 bases in between. The germline V gene encodes CDR1 GTSNPN and CDR2 SVGIG (reference sequence). CDR3 coding DNA: TGTGCCTGGAGTGTACATAGGGGAAGGACGGAAAAACTGTTTTTT. Its protein product is CAWSVHRGRTEKLFF.

The chain is built from TRBV18 and TRBJ2-5; TRBD2 is a possible D gene (5 bases). V lost 3 bases and J lost 4, with 12 bases in between. CDR3 length equals 14 residues. Looked up from germline, CDR1 is KGHSH and CDR2 is LQKENI. In DNA, the CDR3 is TGTGCCAGCTCACCCGTTCCTAGCAGAGAGACCCAGTACTTC. Protein: CASSPVPSRETQYF.

V and J are TRBV27 and TRBJ1-5; TRBD1 is a possible D gene (6 bases). The CDR3 covers 15 residues. Per germline, CDR1 MNHEY and CDR2 SMNVEV (reference sequence). The V gene lost 4 bases and the J gene lost 7 bases, with 17 bases spanning the gap. The CDR3 is CASSSQGKGGQPQHF. CDR3 nucleotides: TGTGCCAGCAGTTCCCAGGGGAAAGGGGGACAGCCCCAGCATTTT.

The V gene is TRBV28, the J gene TRBJ2-7, with D possibly being TRBD1 (8 bases). V lost 3 bases to trimming and J lost 7 bases, with 13 bases between them. From germline, CDR1 is MDHEN and CDR2 SYDVKM. CDR3 length: 13 residues. This chain's CDR3 is CASSFDRGGEQYV. The CDR3 DNA reads as TGTGCCAGCAGTTTTGACAGGGGAGGGGAGCAGTACGTC.

The chain combines TRBV27 with TRBJ1-5; the match to TRBD1 covers 9 bases. V lost 5 bases, J lost 3 bases, and 5 bases stayed unmatched. Germline assignment: CDR1 MNHEY and CDR2 SMNVEV (reference sequence). The CDR3 has 15 residues. The CDR3, as DNA: TGTGCCAGCAGTGAACAGGGGGCGTACAATCAGCCCCAGCATTTT. It yields the protein CASSEQGAYNQPQHF.

V and J are TRBV5-8 and TRBJ1-2; 9 bases fit TRBD1. Germline lookup yields CDR1 SGHTS and CDR2 YDEGEE. V lost 2 bases to trimming and J lost 8 bases; unmatched junction nucleotides: 13. The CDR3 is 16 residues long. CDR3: CASSLTAGTGPGGYTF. The CDR3 DNA reads as TGTGCCAGCAGCTTAACAGCCGGGACAGGGCCCGGAGGCTACACCTTC.

This clone was seen more than once but under ten times. The chain uses TRBV6-6 and TRBJ1-1; D not resolved. CDR3 length: 15 amino acids. V lost 2 bases and J lost 6, with 16 bases in between. CDR1 MNHNY and CDR2 SVGAGI come from the germline V gene (reference sequence). The CDR3 reads CASSYRVGPIAEAFF. In DNA form, the CDR3 reads TGTGCCAGCAGTTACCGGGTAGGCCCAATCGCTGAAGCTTTCTTT.

This chain connects TRBV9 to TRBJ1-4; 9 bases are shared with TRBD1. J lost 5 bases, V lost 3 bases, and 5 bases had no gene match. Germline CDR1 and CDR2: SGDLS and YYNGEE. This CDR3 spans 15 amino acids. DNA of the CDR3: TGTGCCAGCAGCGCCCGGGACAGGGCCAATGAAAAACTGTTTTTT. Residues: CASSARDRANEKLFF.

The chain carries TRBV19 and TRBJ2-7; D remains unclear. Trimming removed 3 bases from V and 3 bases from J, with 6 bases in between. The CDR3 sequence is 12 residues long. Germline V gene sequence: CDR1 LNHDA, CDR2 SQIVND (reference sequence). DNA for the CDR3: TGTGCCAGTAGTATTCGAGGCTACGAGCAGTACGTC. It codes for CASSIRGYEQYV.

This chain uses TRBV5-4 with TRBJ2-1; 8 bases match TRBD2. This CDR3 comprises 15 residues. The trim removed 0 bases at V and 4 bases at J, leaving 3 bases unmatched. The germline V gene has CDR1 SGHNT and CDR2 YYREEE (reference sequence). For the CDR3, the DNA is TGTGCCAGCAGCTTGGTACTAGCGGATTACAATGAGCAGTTCTTC. This sequence encodes CASSLVLADYNEQFF.

This clone was detected only once. This chain uses TRBV7-9 with TRBJ2-1, with TRBD2 as a possible D gene (5 bases). CDR1 is SEHNR, CDR2 FQNEAQ, per germline (reference sequence). This CDR3 is built from 13 residues. V was cut by 1 base and J by 9 bases, with 10 bases left in between. The CDR3 coding sequence is TGTGCCAGCAGCTTAGTACCCAGCGGTGAGCAGTTCTTC. It specifies CASSLVPSGEQFF. The full variable domain, completed using reference TRBV7-9 and TRBJ2-1, is DTGVSQNPRHKITKRGQNVTFRCDPISEHNRLYWYRQTLGQGPEFLTYFQNEAQLEKSRLLSDRFSAERPKGSFSTLEIQRTEQGDSAMYLCASSLVPSGEQFFGPGTRLTVL.

This chain uses TRBV6-4 with TRBJ2-1, with TRBD1 as a possible D gene (5 bases). The CDR3 extends over 15 amino acids. V dropped 3 bases and J dropped 11 bases, with 20 bases sitting between them. Germline CDR1 is MRHNA and CDR2 is SNTAGT. This CDR3 is CASSDSPAGIIKQFF. The CDR3 bases are TGTGCCAGCAGTGATTCTCCAGCAGGGATTATTAAGCAGTTCTTC.

This sequence joins TRBV30 and TRBJ1-6; 8 positions match TRBD1. With 5 bases clipped from V and 2 bases from J, the junction kept 2 bases outside the gene matches. Germline CDR1 is GTSNPN and CDR2 is SVGIG (reference sequence). The CDR3 is made up of 14 amino acids. The chain's CDR3 is CAWGGQAYNSPLHF. The CDR3 DNA follows: TGTGCCTGGGGGGGACAGGCCTATAATTCACCCCTCCACTTT.

The chain couples TRBV6-1 to TRBJ2-3; 8 bases are shared with TRBD2. Germline-derived CDR1 and CDR2 are MNHNS and SASEGT. The V and J ends lost 3 bases and 4 bases, in that order; junction bases with no gene match: 6. The CDR3 sequence is 15 residues long. The chain's CDR3 is CASSEPAGGADTQYF. The CDR3 nucleotides are TGTGCCAGCAGTGAGCCCGCGGGGGGTGCAGATACGCAGTATTTT.

This chain links TRBV6-5 with TRBJ2-1; D gene ambiguous. Looked up from germline, CDR1 is MNHEY and CDR2 is SVGAGI. The CDR3 loop spans 13 amino acids. Deletions cut 1 base from V and 10 bases from J, with 11 bases between. Here the CDR3 DNA reads TGTGCCAGCAGTTACTTGGGTGTGAGGGAGCAGTTCTTC. Protein sequence: CASSYLGVREQFF.

The rearrangement links TRBV6-5 to TRBJ1-5; D is possibly TRBD1 (5 bases). Germline V gives CDR1 MNHEY, CDR2 SVGAGI. Trimming shortened V by 2 bases and J by 7 bases, and 15 bases separated the two germline ends. The CDR3 is made up of 15 amino acids. CDR3 nucleotides: TGTGCCAGCAGTTACAATGTGGGGCAAGGACAGCCCCAGCATTTT. Encoded protein: CASSYNVGQGQPQHF.

The chain is built from TRBV6-2 or TRBV6-3 and TRBJ1-5, with a weak D call TRBD1 (6 bases). V was shortened by 2 bases and J by 4 bases, with 9 bases between the two germline ends. Germline V gives CDR1 MNHEY, CDR2 SVGEGT. There are 14 residues in the CDR3. CDR3 sequence: CASSYQGQNQPQHF. The CDR3 nucleotides read TGTGCCAGCAGTTACCAAGGACAGAATCAGCCCCAGCATTTT.